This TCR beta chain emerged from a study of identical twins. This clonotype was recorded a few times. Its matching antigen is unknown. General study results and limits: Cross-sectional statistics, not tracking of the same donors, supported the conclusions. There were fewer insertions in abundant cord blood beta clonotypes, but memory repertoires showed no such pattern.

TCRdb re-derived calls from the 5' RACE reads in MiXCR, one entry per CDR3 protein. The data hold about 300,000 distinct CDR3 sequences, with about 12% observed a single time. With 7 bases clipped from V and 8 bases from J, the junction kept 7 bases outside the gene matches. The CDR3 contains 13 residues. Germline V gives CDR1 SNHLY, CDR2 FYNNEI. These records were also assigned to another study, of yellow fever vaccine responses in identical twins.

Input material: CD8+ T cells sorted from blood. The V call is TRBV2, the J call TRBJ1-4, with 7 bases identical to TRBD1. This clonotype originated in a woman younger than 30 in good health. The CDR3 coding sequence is TGTGCCAGCAAGGGGGCCTATCAGGAAAAACTGTTTTTT. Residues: CASKGAYQEKLFF.